This T cell receptor (beta chain) is from a study of control samples from healthy donors and cancer patients. The CDR3 is made up of 16 amino acids. The germline gives CDR1 SGHNT, CDR2 YYREEE (reference sequence). With V trimmed by 1 base and J by 4 bases, 6 bases remained unmatched. The assay was immunoSEQ multiplex PCR, and TCRdb's table has in-frame clones only and misses some. The profile shows 90,000 to 100,000 clones, 70% to 80% of them singletons. The genes are TRBV5-4 and TRBJ2-2, with TRBD2 identical over 8 bases. The receptor's source is a woman between 25 and 40 years old in good health. Source material: blood. CDR3 sequence reads: CASSLRAGATTGELFF. CDR3 DNA: TGTGCCAGCAGCTTGAGAGCGGGGGCGACCACCGGGGAGCTGTTTTTT.